One and the same sample provided the 18 T cell receptor beta chains below, sequenced in a study of T cells in narcolepsy. Profiled with immunoSEQ multiplex PCR; TCRdb holds only in-frame clones, not every one. The sample shows 25,000 to 35,000 clones, approximately 85% of them seen only once. Sequenced sample: memory (CD45RA-) CD4+ T cells from blood. All receptors come from a human donor in good health.

This chain joins TRBV19 and TRBJ1-1, with D hard to call. The V gene's germline CDR1 is LNHDA and CDR2 SQIVND (reference sequence). The V and J ends lost 4 bases and 0 bases respectively, with 12 bases between them. This CDR3 has 15 residues. CDR3 protein: CASSTTGSMNTEAFF. DNA for the CDR3: TGTGCCAGTAGTACTACGGGCAGTATGAACACTGAAGCTTTCTTT.

The chain carries TRBV4-2 and TRBJ2-1, with D perhaps given as TRBD1 or TRBD2 (5 bases each). Trimming cost V 4 bases and J 12 bases, with 22 bases left between them. The CDR3 loop spans 15 amino acids. Germline V gene lookup returns CDR1 LGHNA and CDR2 YNFKEQ. The CDR3 nucleotides read TGTGCCAGCAGCCCACATCCGGGGACGGAAGGAGGGCAGTTCTTC. It specifies CASSPHPGTEGGQFF.

This clone has more than one count but fewer than ten. The V call is TRBV6-1, the J call TRBJ2-7; 11 nucleotides match TRBD2. Germline loops: CDR1 MNHNS, CDR2 SASEGT. The CDR3 totals 15 residues. V shed 10 bases and J 3 bases; nucleotides not matched to a gene: 11. The CDR3 DNA reads as TGTGCCACAACTAGCGGGAGTGTAAATAACTACGAGCAGTACTTC. Translated, it gives CATTSGSVNNYEQYF.

V gene TRBV6-5 combines with J gene TRBJ2-7; 7 bases are shared with TRBD1. Germline V lookup: CDR1 MNHEY, CDR2 SVGAGI. V shed 2 bases, J shed 6 bases, and the junction held 7 bases outside the gene matches. The CDR3 has 14 amino acids. The CDR3 loop is CASSYKPQGLEQYF. In DNA, the CDR3 is TGTGCCAGCAGTTACAAGCCACAGGGGCTCGAGCAGTACTTC.

This chain joins TRBV2 and TRBJ2-7, with 8 positions matching TRBD2. CDR1 is SNHLY, CDR2 FYNNEI, per germline. The CDR3 length is 13 residues. With 2 bases clipped from V and 4 bases from J, the junction kept 1 base outside the gene matches. As DNA, the CDR3 is TGTGCCAGCAGTGAACGGGAGGGTTACGAGCAGTACTTC. It encodes CASSEREGYEQYF.

The chain uses TRBV5-4 and TRBJ1-4; D remains unclear. Germline V gene sequence: CDR1 SGHNT, CDR2 YYREEE (reference sequence). Trimming removed 5 bases at V and 0 bases at J, with 11 bases between. The CDR3 is 15 residues long. The CDR3 region has the DNA TGTGCCAGCAGTCGTGACGGAACAACTAATGAAAAACTGTTTTTT. Translation: CASSRDGTTNEKLFF.

The table lists this clone with a few counts. The rearrangement links TRBV6-5 to TRBJ1-3; D remains ambiguous. Per the germline V gene, CDR1 is MNHEY and CDR2 is SVGAGI. The CDR3 is 15 residues long. V was trimmed by 6 bases and J by 3 bases, leaving 15 bases between them. The CDR3 DNA sequence: TGTGCCAGCAGGAGAGGGAAGGCTAATGGAAACACCATATATTTT. It yields the protein CASRRGKANGNTIYF.

As regards this clone: The same CDR3 is also encoded by other DNA sequences in this sample. J is TRBJ2-7 and V is TRBV6-5; D is undetermined. The CDR3 has 12 amino acids. Germline V gene data show CDR1 as MNHEY and CDR2 as SVGAGI. The V and J ends lost 5 bases and 4 bases respectively, with 9 bases between them. The CDR3 spells CASSDRIYEQYF. The CDR3 bases are TGTGCCAGCAGTGACCGCATTTACGAGCAGTACTTC.

V and J are TRBV7-8 and TRBJ1-2; the D gene is possibly TRBD1 (6 bases). CDR3 length equals 14 residues. With 5 bases removed from V and 2 bases from J, the gap between germline ends came to 12 bases. Germline values: CDR1 SGHVS, CDR2 FQNEAQ. The CDR3 DNA follows: TGTGCCAGCAGCCCCGACAGGCGGAACTATGGCTACACCTTC. Amino acids: CASSPDRRNYGYTF.

The chain couples TRBV12-1 to TRBJ1-1; the table's TRBD1 call for D was not verified on the DNA. TRBV12-1 is assigned pseudogene status. The CDR3 is made up of 15 amino acids. The CDR3 region is CASSLDRMRTTEAFF. The CDR3 bases are TGTGCCAGCAGCTTAGACAGGATGAGGACCACTGAAGCTTTCTTT.

The rearrangement uses TRBV6-5 and TRBJ1-1; a possible D gene is TRBD1 (5 bases). The germline CDR1 and CDR2 sequences are MNHEY and SVGAGI. Trimming left V 5 bases short and J 10 bases short, with 14 bases between. The CDR3 runs 12 residues. The CDR3 region is CASSGPGGTAFF. DNA of the CDR3: TGTGCCAGCAGTGGGCCCGGGGGTACAGCTTTCTTT.

The chain has TRBV6-6 and TRBJ2-7; D might be TRBD1 (7 bases). Germline CDR1 is MNHNY and CDR2 is SVGAGI (reference sequence). V was cut by 4 bases and J by 4 bases, with 20 bases left in between. This CDR3 is built from 16 residues. The CDR3 region is CASSWPGQVGTYEQYF. The DNA of the CDR3 is TGTGCCAGCAGTTGGCCCGGACAGGTGGGGACTTACGAGCAGTACTTC.

In its sample, this clone was seen a few times. This chain uses TRBV6-1 with TRBJ1-4; 9 bases agree with TRBD1. Trimming took 2 bases from V and 5 from J; bases not matched to a gene: 3. Germline V gene lookup returns CDR1 MNHNS and CDR2 SASEGT. The CDR3 is made up of 15 amino acids. The CDR3 loop is CASSESTGGNEKLFF. In DNA form, the CDR3 reads TGTGCCAGCAGTGAATCGACAGGGGGGAATGAAAAACTGTTTTTT.

This clone was seen a single time. The chain uses TRBV5-1 and TRBJ1-2; D possibly corresponds to TRBD1 (5 bases). The CDR3 is made up of 15 amino acids. From germline, CDR1 is SGHRS and CDR2 YFSETQ. V lost 7 bases, J lost 6 bases, and 22 bases lay in between. In DNA form, the CDR3 reads TGCGCCAGCGTAGAGGGGACGCCAGAAAGGGATGGCTACACCTTC. Its translation is CASVEGTPERDGYTF. Based on the CDR3 plus reference TRBV5-1 and TRBJ1-2, the full variable domain is KAGVTQTPRYLIKTRGQQVTLSCSPISGHRSVSWYQQTPGQGLQFLFEYFSETQRNKGNFPGRFSGRQFSNSRSEMNVSTLELGDSALYLCASVEGTPERDGYTFGSGTRLTVV.

The rearrangement joins TRBV5-1 to TRBJ2-1; 10 bases are shared with TRBD1. CDR3 length: 14 residues. Germline CDR1 and CDR2: SGHRS and YFSETQ. J was trimmed by 6 bases and V by 4 bases; bases with no gene match: 4. CDR3 protein: CASSPGQGSNEQFF. The CDR3 nucleotides read TGCGCCAGCAGCCCGGGACAGGGGTCCAATGAGCAGTTCTTC. Full variable domain (remainder filled in from reference TRBV5-1 and TRBJ2-1): KAGVTQTPRYLIKTRGQQVTLSCSPISGHRSVSWYQQTPGQGLQFLFEYFSETQRNKGNFPGRFSGRQFSNSRSEMNVSTLELGDSALYLCASSPGQGSNEQFFGPGTRLTVL.

The chain recombines TRBV28 with TRBJ2-5, with TRBD1 matching over 9 bases. The DNA end favors TRBJ2-7, so the J call may be wrong. From germline, CDR1 is MDHEN and CDR2 SYDVKM. The CDR3 has 15 residues. The CDR3 sequence is CASSSLGTGRNEQYF. In DNA form, the CDR3 reads TGTGCCAGCAGTTCCTTAGGGACAGGGCGCAACGAGCAGTACTTC.

V is TRBV11-2 and J is TRBJ2-3; the D gene is possibly TRBD1 (6 bases). The ends were cut back, 8 bases at V and 3 bases at J, with 12 bases in the middle. Germline CDR1 SGHAT, CDR2 FQNNGV. The CDR3 consists of 13 residues. The chain's CDR3 is CASLRGSTDTQYF. The CDR3 DNA follows: TGTGCCAGCCTAAGGGGGAGTACAGATACGCAGTATTTT.

The rearrangement uses TRBV19 and TRBJ2-7; 8 bases agree with TRBD2. This CDR3 spans 15 amino acids. V shed 7 bases and J 2 bases; nucleotides not matched to a gene: 10. Germline V gene sequence: CDR1 LNHDA, CDR2 SQIVND (reference sequence). The CDR3 spells CASTLSGGGAYEQYF. The CDR3 DNA reads as TGTGCCAGTACCCTAAGCGGGGGTGGAGCCTACGAGCAGTACTTC.